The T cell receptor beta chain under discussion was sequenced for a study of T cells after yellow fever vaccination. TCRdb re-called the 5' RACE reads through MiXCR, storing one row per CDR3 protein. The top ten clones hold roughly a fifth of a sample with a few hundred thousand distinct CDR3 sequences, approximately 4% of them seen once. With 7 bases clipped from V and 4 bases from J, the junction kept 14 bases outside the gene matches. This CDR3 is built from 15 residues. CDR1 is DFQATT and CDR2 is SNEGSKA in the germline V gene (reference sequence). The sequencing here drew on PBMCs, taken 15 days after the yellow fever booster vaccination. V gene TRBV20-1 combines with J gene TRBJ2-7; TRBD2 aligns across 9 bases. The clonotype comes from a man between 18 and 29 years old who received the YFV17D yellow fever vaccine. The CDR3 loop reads CSVTLPGLAQYEQYF. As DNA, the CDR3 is TGCAGTGTCACCCTCCCGGGACTAGCCCAATACGAGCAGTACTTC.